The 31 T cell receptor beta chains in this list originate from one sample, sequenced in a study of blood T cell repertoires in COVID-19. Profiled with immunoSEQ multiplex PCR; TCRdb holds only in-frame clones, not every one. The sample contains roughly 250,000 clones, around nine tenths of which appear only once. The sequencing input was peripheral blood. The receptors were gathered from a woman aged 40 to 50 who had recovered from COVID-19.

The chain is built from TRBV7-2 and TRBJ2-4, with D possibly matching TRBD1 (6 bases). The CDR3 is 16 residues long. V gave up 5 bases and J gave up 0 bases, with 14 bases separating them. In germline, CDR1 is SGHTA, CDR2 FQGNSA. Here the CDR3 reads CASSPPGALAKNIQYF. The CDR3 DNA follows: TGTGCCAGCAGCCCCCCAGGGGCCCTAGCCAAAAACATTCAGTACTTC. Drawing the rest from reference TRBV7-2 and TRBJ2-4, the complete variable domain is GAGVSQSPSNKVTEKGKDVELRCDPISGHTALYWYRQSLGQGLEFLIYFQGNSAPDKSGLPSDRFSAERTGGSVSTLTIQRTQQEDSAVYLCASSPPGALAKNIQYFGAGTRLSVL.

CDR3 region: CASSSRWRTEAFF. DNA of the CDR3: TGTGCCAGCAGTTCCCGGTGGAGGACTGAAGCTTTCTTT. The chain links TRBV6-5 to TRBJ1-1; D gene unclear. The length of the CDR3 is 13 residues. The germline CDR1 and CDR2 sequences are MNHEY and SVGAGI. Trimming left V 4 bases short and J 5 bases short, with 11 bases between.

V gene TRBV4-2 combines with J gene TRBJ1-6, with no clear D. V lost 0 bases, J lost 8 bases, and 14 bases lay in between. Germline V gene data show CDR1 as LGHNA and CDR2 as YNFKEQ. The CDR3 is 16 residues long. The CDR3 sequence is CASSQDLSIVDSPLHF. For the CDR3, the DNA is TGTGCCAGCAGCCAAGATCTGTCGATAGTTGATTCACCCCTCCACTTT.

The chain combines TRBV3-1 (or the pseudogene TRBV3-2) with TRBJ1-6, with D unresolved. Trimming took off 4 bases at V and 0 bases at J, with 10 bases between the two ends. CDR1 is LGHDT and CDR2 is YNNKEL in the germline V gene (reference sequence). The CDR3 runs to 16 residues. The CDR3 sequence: CASSLGRSSYNSPLHF. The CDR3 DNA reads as TGTGCCAGCAGCCTGGGCCGAAGCTCCTATAATTCACCCCTCCACTTT.

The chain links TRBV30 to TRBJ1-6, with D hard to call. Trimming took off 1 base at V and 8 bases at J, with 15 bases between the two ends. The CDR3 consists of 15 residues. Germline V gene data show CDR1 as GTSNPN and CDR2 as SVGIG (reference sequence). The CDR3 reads CAWSAMVYPYSPLHF. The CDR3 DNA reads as TGTGCCTGGAGTGCAATGGTCTATCCCTATTCACCCCTCCACTTT.

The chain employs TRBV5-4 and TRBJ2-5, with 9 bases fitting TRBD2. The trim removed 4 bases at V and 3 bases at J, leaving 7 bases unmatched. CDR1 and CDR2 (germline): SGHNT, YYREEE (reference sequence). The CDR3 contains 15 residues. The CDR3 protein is CASSLGAGGKETQYF. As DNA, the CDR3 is TGTGCCAGCAGCCTTGGGGCGGGGGGGAAAGAGACCCAGTACTTC.

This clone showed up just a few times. The chain's CDR3 is CASSLVGTAHGQFF. The CDR3 DNA follows: TGTGCCAGCAGCTTAGTCGGGACAGCCCATGGGCAGTTCTTC. This sequence joins TRBV7-2 and TRBJ2-1; 7 bases align to TRBD1. Germline V lookup: CDR1 SGHTA, CDR2 FQGNSA. The CDR3 extends over 14 amino acids. The V segment lost 1 base and the J segment 12 bases; nucleotides outside the gene matches: 9.

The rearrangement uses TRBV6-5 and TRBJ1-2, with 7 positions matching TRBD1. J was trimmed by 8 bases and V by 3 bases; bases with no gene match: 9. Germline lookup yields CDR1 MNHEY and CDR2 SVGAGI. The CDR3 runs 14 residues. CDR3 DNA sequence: TGTGCCAGCAGTTATTCGACAGGGCGGTGGGGCTACACCTTC. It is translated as CASSYSTGRWGYTF.

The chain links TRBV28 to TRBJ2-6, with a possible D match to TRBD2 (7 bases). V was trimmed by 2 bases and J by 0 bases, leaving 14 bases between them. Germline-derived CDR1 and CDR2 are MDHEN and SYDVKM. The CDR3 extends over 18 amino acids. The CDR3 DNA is TGTGCCAGCAGTTTAAACAGGGAGGGGGGCTCTGGGGCCAACGTCCTGACTTTC. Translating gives CASSLNREGGSGANVLTF.

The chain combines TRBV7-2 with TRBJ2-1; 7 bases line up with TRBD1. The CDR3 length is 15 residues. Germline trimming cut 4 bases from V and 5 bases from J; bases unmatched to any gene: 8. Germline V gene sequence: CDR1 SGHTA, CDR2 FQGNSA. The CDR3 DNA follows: TGTGCCAGCAGCTCGTCCGCTACAGGGGACAATGAGCAGTTCTTC. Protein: CASSSSATGDNEQFF.

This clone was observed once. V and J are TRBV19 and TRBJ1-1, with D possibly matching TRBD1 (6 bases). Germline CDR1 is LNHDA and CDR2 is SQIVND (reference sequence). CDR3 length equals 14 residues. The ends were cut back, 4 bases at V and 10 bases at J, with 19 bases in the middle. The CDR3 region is CASSSTGTLVVAFF. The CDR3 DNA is TGTGCCAGTAGTAGCACCGGGACACTAGTGGTAGCTTTCTTT.

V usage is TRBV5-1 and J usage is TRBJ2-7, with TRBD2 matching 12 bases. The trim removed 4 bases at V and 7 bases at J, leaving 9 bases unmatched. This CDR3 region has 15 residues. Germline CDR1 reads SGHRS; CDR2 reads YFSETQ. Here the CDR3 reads CASSSRLAGVWEQYF. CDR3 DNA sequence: TGCGCCAGCAGCAGCCGACTAGCGGGAGTGTGGGAGCAGTACTTC.

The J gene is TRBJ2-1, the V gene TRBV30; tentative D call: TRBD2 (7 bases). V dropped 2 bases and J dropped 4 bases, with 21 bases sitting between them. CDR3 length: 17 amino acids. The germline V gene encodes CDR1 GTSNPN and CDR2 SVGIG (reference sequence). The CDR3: CAWSNTRGPVDYNEQFF. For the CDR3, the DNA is TGTGCCTGGAGTAATACGCGGGGGCCCGTGGATTACAATGAGCAGTTCTTC.

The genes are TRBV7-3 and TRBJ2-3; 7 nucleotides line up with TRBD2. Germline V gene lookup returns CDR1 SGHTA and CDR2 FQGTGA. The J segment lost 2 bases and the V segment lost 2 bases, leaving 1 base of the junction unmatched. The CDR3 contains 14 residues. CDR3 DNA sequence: TGTGCCAGCAGCTTAGCGGGAGCCACAGATACGCAGTATTTT. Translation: CASSLAGATDTQYF.

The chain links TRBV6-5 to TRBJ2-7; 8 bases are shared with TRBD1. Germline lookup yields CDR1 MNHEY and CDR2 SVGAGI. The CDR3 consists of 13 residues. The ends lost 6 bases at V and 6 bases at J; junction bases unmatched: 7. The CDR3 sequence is CASSRQGASEQYF. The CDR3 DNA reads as TGTGCCAGCAGCCGGCAGGGGGCATCCGAGCAGTACTTC.

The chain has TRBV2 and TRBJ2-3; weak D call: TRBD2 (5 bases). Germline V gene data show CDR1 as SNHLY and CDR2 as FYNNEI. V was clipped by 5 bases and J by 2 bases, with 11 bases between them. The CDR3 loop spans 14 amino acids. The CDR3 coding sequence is TGTGCCAGCAGTACGACGGGAAACACAGATACGCAGTATTTT. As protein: CASSTTGNTDTQYF.

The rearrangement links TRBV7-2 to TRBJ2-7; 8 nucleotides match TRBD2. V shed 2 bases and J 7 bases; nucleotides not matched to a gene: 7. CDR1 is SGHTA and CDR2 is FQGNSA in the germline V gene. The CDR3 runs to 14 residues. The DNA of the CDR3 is TGTGCCAGCAGCTTATCAAGCGGGGGAGGGGAGCAGTACTTC. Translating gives CASSLSSGGGEQYF.

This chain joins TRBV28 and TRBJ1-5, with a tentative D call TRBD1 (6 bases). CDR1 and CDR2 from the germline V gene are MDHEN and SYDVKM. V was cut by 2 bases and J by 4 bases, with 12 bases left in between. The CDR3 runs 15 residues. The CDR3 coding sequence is TGTGCCAGCAGTTTAGGGGGCAGACCAAATCAGCCCCAGCATTTT. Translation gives CASSLGGRPNQPQHF.

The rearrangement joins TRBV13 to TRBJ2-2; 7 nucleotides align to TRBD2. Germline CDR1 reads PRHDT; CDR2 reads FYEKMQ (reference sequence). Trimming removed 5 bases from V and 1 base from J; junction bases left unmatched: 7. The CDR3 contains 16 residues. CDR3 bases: TGTGCCAGCAGCCCTGGCGGGGGAGAGAACACCGGGGAGCTGTTTTTT. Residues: CASSPGGGENTGELFF.

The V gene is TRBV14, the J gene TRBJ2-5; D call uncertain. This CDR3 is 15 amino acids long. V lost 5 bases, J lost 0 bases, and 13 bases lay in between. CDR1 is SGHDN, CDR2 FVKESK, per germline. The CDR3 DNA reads TGTGCCAGCAGCTTCACAACAGTCTACCAAGAGACCCAGTACTTC. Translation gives CASSFTTVYQETQYF. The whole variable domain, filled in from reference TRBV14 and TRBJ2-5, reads EAGVTQFPSHSVIEKGQTVTLRCDPISGHDNLYWYRRVMGKEIKFLLHFVKESKQDESGMPNNRFLAERTGGTYSTLKVQPAELEDSGVYFCASSFTTVYQETQYFGPGTRLLVL.

CDR3 in amino acids: CASSSSGGKTQYF. The DNA for the CDR3 is TGTGCCAGTAGTAGTAGCGGGGGAAAGACCCAGTACTTC. The genes are TRBV19 and TRBJ2-5, with 9 bases identical to TRBD2. The CDR3 length is 13 residues. Per germline, CDR1 LNHDA and CDR2 SQIVND (reference sequence). J gave up 6 bases and V 4 bases, and 3 bases lay outside the gene matches.

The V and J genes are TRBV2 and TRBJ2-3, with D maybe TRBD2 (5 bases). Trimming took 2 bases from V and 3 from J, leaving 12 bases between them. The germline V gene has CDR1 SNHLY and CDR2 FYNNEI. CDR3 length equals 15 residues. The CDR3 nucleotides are TGTGCCAGCAGTGAATTCCTGGGAGCTACAGATACGCAGTATTTT. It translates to CASSEFLGATDTQYF. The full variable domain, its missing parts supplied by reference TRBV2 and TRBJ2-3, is EPEVTQTPSHQVTQMGQEVILRCVPISNHLYFYWYRQILGQKVEFLVSFYNNEISEKSEIFDDQFSVERPDGSNFTLKIRSTKLEDSAMYFCASSEFLGATDTQYFGPGTRLTVL.

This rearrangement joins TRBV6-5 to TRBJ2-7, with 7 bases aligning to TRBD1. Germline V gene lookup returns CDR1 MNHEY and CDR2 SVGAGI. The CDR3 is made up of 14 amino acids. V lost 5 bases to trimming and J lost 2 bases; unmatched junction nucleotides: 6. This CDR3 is CASSTRQGPYEQYF. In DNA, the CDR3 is TGTGCCAGCAGTACCCGACAGGGACCCTACGAGCAGTACTTC.

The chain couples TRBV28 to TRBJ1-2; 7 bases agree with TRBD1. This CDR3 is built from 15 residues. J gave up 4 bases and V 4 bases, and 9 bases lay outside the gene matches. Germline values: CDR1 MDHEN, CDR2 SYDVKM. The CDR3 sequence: CASSSTGDPGYGYTF. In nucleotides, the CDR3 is TGTGCCAGCAGTTCTACAGGGGACCCTGGCTATGGCTACACCTTC.

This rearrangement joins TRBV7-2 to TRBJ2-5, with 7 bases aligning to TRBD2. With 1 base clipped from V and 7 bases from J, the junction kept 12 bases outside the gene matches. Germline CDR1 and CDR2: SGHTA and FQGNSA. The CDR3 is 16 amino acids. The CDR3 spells CASSLGSPGPGGTQYF. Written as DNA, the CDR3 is TGTGCCAGCAGCTTAGGATCCCCGGGCCCGGGGGGGACCCAGTACTTC.

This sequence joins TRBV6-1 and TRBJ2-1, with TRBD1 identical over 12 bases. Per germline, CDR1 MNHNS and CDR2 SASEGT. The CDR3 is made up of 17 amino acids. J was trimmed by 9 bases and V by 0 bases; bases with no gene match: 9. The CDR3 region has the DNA TGTGCCAGCAGTGAAGCGCCGGGACAGGGGGCAGGTAGTGAGCAGTTCTTC. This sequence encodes CASSEAPGQGAGSEQFF.

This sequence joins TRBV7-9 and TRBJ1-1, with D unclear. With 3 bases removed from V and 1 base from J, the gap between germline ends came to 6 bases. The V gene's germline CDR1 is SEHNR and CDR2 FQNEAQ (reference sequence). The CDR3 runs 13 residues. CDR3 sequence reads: CASSFYRNTEAFF. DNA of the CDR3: TGTGCCAGCAGCTTTTACAGGAACACTGAAGCTTTCTTT.

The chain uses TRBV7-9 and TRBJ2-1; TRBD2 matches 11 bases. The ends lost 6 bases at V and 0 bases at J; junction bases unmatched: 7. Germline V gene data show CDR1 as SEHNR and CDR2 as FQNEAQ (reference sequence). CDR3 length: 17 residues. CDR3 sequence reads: CASRPGLADSSYNEQFF. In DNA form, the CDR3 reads TGTGCCAGCAGGCCGGGACTAGCGGACAGCTCCTACAATGAGCAGTTCTTC.

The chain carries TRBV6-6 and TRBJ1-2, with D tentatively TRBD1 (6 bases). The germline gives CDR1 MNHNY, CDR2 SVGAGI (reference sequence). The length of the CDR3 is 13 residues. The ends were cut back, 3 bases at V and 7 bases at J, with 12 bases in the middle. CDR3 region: CASSYTGRSGYTF. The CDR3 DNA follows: TGTGCCAGCAGTTATACAGGGAGAAGTGGCTACACCTTC.

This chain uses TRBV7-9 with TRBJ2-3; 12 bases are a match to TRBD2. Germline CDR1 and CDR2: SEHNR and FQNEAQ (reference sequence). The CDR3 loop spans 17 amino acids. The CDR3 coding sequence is TGTGGGGCTACTAGCGGGAGGACAGGTACGTACACAGATACGCAGTATTTT. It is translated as CGATSGRTGTYTDTQYF.

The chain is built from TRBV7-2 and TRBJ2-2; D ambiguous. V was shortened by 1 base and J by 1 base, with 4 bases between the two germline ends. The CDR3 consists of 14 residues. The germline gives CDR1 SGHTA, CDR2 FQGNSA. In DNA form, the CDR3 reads TGTGCCAGCAGCTTAGACTTGAACACCGGGGAGCTGTTTTTT. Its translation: CASSLDLNTGELFF.